This T cell receptor beta chain was documented in a study of cytomegalovirus exposure and HLA in healthy donors. Study context: From HLA-typed donors, an early data release held 70 million to 95 million unique TCRs. Falling in the Caucasian-associated ancestry cluster were about 83% of under 450 genotyped donors.

Comment on this clone: Its antigen is undetermined.

PCR amplification relied on 60 Vbeta primers (plus 13 Jbeta primers). Profiling relied on immunoSEQ multiplex PCR, and the TCRdb table lists in-frame clones only, not all of them. The sample holds some 200,000 clones, 75% to 90% seen once. Whole-study findings and limits: It was reported that TCR beta sequences correctly inferred the HLA-A and HLA-B alleles for most subjects. Analysis was performed later, and it showed HLA-associated TCR beta chains to be more clonally expanded than equally common others.

This sequence originates from a boy under 10 years old in good health and CMV-seronegative. The sample comprised PBMCs.

CDR3 in amino acids: CASSGAGTSSYTGELFF. The CDR3 nucleotides are TGTGCCAGCAGTGGGGCCGGGACTAGCTCTTACACCGGGGAGCTGTTTTTT. This chain links TRBV6-1 with TRBJ2-2; TRBD2 matches at 9 bases. This CDR3 has 17 residues. The V gene's germline CDR1 is MNHNS and CDR2 SASEGT. The V gene end was trimmed by 4 bases and the J gene end by 3 bases; junction bases not matched to a gene: 9.